The text below deals with one TCR beta chain. This entry belongs to a study of T cell changes during pregnancy in multiple sclerosis. The CDR3 covers 13 residues. Looked up from germline, CDR1 is SGHNT and CDR2 is YENEEA. V was cut by 5 bases and J by 7 bases, with 12 bases left in between. The assay was immunoSEQ multiplex PCR, and TCRdb's table has in-frame clones only and misses some. The table has 57,000 or so clones, roughly 91% seen once; the top ten hold approximately 6.5%. The TCR comes from a female donor in good health, enrolled as a control in a pregnancy study. This chain joins TRBV11-3 and TRBJ1-3; the D gene is possibly TRBD1 (5 bases). The material sequenced was peripheral blood, taken in the third trimester of pregnancy. CDR3 amino acids: CASSAGRGNTIYF. CDR3 DNA sequence: TGTGCCAGCAGCGCCGGCCGGGGGAACACCATATATTTT.